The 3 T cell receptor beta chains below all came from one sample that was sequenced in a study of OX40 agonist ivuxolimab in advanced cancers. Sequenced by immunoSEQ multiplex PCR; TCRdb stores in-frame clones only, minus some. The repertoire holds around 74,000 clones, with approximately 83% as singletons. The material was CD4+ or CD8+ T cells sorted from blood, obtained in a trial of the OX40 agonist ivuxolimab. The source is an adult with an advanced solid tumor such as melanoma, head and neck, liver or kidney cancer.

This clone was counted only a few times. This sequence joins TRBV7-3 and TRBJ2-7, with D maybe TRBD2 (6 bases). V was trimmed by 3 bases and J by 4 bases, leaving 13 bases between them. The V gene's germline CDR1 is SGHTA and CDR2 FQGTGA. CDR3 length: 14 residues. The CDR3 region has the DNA TGTGCCAGCAGCTTGGAGGGAAGGGGATACGAGCAGTACTTC. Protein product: CASSLEGRGYEQYF.

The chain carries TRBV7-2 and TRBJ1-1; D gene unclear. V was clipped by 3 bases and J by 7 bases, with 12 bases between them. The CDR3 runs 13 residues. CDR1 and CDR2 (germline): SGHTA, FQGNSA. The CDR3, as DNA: TGTGCCAGCAGCTTTGCCCAGGAGATTGAAGCTTTCTTT. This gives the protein CASSFAQEIEAFF.

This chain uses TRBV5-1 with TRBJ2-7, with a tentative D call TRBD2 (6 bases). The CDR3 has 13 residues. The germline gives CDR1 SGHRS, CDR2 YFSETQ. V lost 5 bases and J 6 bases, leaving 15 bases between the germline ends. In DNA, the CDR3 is TGCGCCAGCAGTGTTCCGATGGGGGGCGAGCAGTACTTC. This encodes CASSVPMGGEQYF.